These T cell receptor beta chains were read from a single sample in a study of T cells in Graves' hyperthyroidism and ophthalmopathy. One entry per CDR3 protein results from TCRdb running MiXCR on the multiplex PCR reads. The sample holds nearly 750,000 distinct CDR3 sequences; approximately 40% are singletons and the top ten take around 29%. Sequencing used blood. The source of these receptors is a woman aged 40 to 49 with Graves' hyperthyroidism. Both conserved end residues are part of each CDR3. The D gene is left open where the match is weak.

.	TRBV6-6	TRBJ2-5	CASSYSRQNGVIQETQYF
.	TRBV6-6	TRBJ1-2	CASSYFQGNIGYGYTF
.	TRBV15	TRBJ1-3	CATSRAQDLRNTIYF
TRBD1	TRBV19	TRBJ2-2	CASSMRPGGSDTGELFF
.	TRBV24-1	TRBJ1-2	CATRNYGYTF
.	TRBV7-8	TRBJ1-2	CASSPRQNYGYTF
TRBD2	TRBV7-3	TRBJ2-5	CASSTSGGPGETQYF
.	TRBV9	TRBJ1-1	CASSVGGPMNTEALF
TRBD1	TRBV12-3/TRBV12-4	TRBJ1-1	CASTSRRQGANTEAFF
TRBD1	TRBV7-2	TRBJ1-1	CASSPRGTGILNTEAFF
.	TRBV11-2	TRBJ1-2	CASSFTRTAAPFYHGYTF
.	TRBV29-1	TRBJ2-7	CSVDPAENTGEQYF
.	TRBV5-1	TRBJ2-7	CASSLFEGGHEQYF
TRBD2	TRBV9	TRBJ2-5	CASSGWGGQETQYF
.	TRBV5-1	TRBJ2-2	CASSLDGRGASGELFF
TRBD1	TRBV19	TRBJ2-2	CASTAGQGIGPGELFF
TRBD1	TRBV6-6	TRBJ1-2	CASSPEGQNYGYTF
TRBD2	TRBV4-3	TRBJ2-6	CASSHVAGVYGANVLTF
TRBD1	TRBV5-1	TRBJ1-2	CASSITGDGYTF
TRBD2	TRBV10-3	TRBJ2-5	CAISDATPGLQETQYF
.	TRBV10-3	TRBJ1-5	CASSFNRGEGQPQHF
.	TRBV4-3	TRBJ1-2	CASSQDRVVLNYGYTF
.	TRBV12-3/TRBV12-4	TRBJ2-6	CASSFKGSGANVLTF
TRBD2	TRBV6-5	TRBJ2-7	CASSYYGLADTYEQYF
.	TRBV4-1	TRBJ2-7	CASSQDRSRFSEQYF
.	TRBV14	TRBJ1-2	CASSQDYGSYGYTF
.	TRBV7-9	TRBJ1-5	CASSSDPSSQTQHF
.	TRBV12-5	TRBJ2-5	CASVTAGGWETQYF
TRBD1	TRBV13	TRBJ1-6	CASSLGPNRGYNSPLHF
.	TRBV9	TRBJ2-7	CASSQGGASLYEQYF
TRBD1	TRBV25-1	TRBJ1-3	CARNGQAAGNTIYF